In its sample, the clone carrying this T cell receptor beta chain was seen many times. Its antigen remains unidentified. Separate from the roughly 630-subject first cohort was the approximately 130-subject validation cohort, to which the donors belonged. Profiled with immunoSEQ multiplex PCR; TCRdb holds only in-frame clones, not every one. The sample has some 130,000 clones; approximately 82% are singletons. The data are from a study of cytomegalovirus exposure and HLA in healthy donors. Whole-study findings and limits: In vitro experiments confirmed that a few CMV-associated chains were specific for CMV antigens. Usually a TCR sequence was rare, but some public TCRs were found in many donors.

Sequenced input: PBMCs. This clonotype originated in a man aged 25 to 40 in good health and CMV-seropositive.

The CDR3 spells CASSWGLAGSYEQYF. The CDR3 coding sequence is TGTGCCAGCAGCTGGGGACTAGCGGGCTCCTACGAGCAGTACTTC. This chain connects TRBV7-2 to TRBJ2-7; TRBD2 matches 12 bases. With 4 bases clipped from V and 0 bases from J, the junction kept 1 base outside the gene matches. This CDR3 comprises 15 residues. Germline values: CDR1 SGHTA, CDR2 FQGNSA.